The clone carrying this T cell receptor (beta chain) was seen once. The target antigen is unknown. The sample belongs to a study of T cells in localized non-small cell lung cancer. Broader study findings: A median of roughly 52 of the top 100 tumor clones appeared in adjacent lung, which was paired and uninvolved.

The table came from immunoSEQ multiplex PCR; TCRdb's copy has only in-frame clones and leaves some out. This table holds more than 10,000 clones, around 83% found once. V was shortened by 3 bases and J by 0 bases, with 12 bases between the two germline ends. The germline V gene has CDR1 MNHEY and CDR2 SVGAGI. This CDR3 spans 15 amino acids. Sequenced material: peripheral blood, taken before any cancer treatment. The gene calls are TRBV6-5 and TRBJ2-7, with a weak D call TRBD1 (5 bases). This receptor was taken from a male donor aged 60 or older with stage III lung adenocarcinoma. In DNA form, the CDR3 reads TGTGCCAGCAGTTATGGGGCAGGAGTCTCCTACGAGCAGTACTTC. It specifies CASSYGAGVSYEQYF.